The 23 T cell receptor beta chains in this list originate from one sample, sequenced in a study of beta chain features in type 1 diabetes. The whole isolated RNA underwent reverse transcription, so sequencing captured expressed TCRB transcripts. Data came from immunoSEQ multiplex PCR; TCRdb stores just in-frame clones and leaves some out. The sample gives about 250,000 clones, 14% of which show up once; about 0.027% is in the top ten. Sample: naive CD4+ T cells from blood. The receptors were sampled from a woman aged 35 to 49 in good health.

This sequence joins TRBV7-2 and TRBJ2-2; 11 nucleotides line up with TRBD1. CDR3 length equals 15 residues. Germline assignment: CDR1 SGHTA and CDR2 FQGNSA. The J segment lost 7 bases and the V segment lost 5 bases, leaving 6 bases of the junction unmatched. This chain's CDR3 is CASSPGTGGIGELFF. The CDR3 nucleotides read TGTGCCAGCAGCCCCGGGACAGGGGGTATCGGGGAGCTGTTTTTT.

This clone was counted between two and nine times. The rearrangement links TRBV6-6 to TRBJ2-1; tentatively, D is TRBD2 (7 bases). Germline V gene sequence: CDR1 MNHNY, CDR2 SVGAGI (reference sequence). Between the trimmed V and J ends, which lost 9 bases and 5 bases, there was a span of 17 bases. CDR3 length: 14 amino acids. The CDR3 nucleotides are TGTGCCAGTGGGGATCGGGGGGCCCACAATGAGCAGTTCTTC. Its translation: CASGDRGAHNEQFF.

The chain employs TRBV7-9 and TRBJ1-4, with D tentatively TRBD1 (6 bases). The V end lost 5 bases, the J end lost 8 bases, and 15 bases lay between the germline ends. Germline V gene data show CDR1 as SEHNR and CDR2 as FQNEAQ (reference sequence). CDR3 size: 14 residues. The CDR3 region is CASSPRGSGEKLFF. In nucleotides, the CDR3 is TGTGCCAGCAGCCCGAGGGGGTCGGGGGAAAAACTGTTTTTT. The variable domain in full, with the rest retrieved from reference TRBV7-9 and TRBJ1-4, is DTGVSQNPRHKITKRGQNVTFRCDPISEHNRLYWYRQTLGQGPEFLTYFQNEAQLEKSRLLSDRFSAERPKGSFSTLEIQRTEQGDSAMYLCASSPRGSGEKLFFGSGTQLSVL.

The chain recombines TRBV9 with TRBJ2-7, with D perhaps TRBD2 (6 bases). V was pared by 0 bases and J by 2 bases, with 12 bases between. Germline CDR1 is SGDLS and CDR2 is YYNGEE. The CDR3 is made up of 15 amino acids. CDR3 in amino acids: CASSVAGGTAYEQYF. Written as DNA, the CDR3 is TGTGCCAGCAGCGTAGCTGGCGGGACGGCCTACGAGCAGTACTTC.

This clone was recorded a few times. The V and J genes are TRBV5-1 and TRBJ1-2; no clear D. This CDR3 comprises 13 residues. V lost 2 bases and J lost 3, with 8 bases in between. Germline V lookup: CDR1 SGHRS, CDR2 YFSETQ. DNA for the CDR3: TGCGCCAGCAGCTTAACAGCTGACTATGGCTACACCTTC. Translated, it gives CASSLTADYGYTF.

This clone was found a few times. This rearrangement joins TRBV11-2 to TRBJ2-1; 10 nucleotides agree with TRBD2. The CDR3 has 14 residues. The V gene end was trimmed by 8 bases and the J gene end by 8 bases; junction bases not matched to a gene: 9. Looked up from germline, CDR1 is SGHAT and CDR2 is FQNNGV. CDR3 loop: CASQSGTSVDEQFF. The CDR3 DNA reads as TGTGCCAGCCAATCCGGGACTAGCGTCGATGAGCAGTTCTTC.

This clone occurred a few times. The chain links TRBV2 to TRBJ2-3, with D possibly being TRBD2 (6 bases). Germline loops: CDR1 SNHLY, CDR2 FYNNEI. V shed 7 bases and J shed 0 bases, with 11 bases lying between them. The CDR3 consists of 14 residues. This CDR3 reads CASTSGLSTDTQYF. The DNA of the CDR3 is TGTGCCAGCACCAGCGGGCTTAGCACAGATACGCAGTATTTT.

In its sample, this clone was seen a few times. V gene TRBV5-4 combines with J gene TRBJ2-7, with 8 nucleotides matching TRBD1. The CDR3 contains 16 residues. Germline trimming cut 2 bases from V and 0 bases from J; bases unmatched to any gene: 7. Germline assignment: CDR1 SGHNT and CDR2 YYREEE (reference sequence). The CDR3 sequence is CASSFPDRASSYEQYF. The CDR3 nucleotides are TGTGCCAGCAGCTTCCCGGACAGGGCGAGCTCCTACGAGCAGTACTTC.

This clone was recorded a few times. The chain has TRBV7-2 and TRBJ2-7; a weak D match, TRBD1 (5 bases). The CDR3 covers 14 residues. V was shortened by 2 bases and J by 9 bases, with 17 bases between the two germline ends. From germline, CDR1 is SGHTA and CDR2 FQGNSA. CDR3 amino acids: CASSLLQDIPRQYF. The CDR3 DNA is TGTGCCAGCAGCTTATTACAGGACATACCTCGGCAGTACTTC.

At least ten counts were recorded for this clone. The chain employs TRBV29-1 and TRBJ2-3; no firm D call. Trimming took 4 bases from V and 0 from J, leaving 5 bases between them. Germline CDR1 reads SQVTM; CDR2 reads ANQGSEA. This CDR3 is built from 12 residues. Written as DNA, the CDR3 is TGCAGCGTTGGGGCGAGCACAGATACGCAGTATTTT. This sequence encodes CSVGASTDTQYF.

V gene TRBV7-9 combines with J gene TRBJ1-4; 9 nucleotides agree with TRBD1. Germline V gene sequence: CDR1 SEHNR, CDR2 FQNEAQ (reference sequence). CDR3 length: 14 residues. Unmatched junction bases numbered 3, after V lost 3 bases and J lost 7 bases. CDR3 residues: CASSFGTGFEKLFF. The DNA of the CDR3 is TGTGCCAGCAGCTTCGGGACAGGGTTTGAAAAACTGTTTTTT.

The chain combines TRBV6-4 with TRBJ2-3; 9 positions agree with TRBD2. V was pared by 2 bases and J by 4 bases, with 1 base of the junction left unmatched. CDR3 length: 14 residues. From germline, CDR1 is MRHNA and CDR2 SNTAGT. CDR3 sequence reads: CASSDAGGPDTQYF. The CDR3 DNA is TGTGCCAGCAGTGACGCGGGGGGGCCAGATACGCAGTATTTT.

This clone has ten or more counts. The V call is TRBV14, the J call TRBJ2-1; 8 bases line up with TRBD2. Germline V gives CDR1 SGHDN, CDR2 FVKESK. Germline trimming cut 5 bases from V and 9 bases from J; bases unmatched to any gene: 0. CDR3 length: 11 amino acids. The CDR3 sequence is CASSGTSEQFF. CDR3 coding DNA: TGTGCCAGCAGCGGGACTAGTGAGCAGTTCTTC.

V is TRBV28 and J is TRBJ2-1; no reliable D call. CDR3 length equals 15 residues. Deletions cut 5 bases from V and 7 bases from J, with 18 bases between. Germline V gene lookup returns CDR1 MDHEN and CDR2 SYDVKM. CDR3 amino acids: CASSTSPGFQNEQFF. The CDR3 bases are TGTGCCAGCAGTACCTCCCCGGGTTTCCAGAATGAGCAGTTCTTC. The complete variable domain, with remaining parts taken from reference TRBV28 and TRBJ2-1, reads DVKVTQSSRYLVKRTGEKVFLECVQDMDHENMFWYRQDPGLGLRLIYFSYDVKMKEKGDIPEGYSVSREKKERFSLILESASTNQTSMYLCASSTSPGFQNEQFFGPGTRLTVL.

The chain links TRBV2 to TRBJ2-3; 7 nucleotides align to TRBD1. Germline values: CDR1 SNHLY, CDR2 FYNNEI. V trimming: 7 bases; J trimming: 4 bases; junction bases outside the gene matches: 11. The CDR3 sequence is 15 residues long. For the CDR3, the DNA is TGTGCCAGCAACAGCCCGACAGGGATCCCAGATACGCAGTATTTT. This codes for CASNSPTGIPDTQYF.

Here the CDR3 reads CASSLPGQGKNEQFF. The CDR3 nucleotides are TGCGCCAGCAGCCTTCCGGGACAGGGGAAAAATGAGCAGTTCTTC. V gene TRBV5-1 combines with J gene TRBJ2-1, with 10 bases matching TRBD1. The CDR3 is 15 residues long. V lost 4 bases to trimming and J lost 7 bases; unmatched junction nucleotides: 8. Germline V lookup: CDR1 SGHRS, CDR2 YFSETQ. The full variable domain, its missing parts supplied by reference TRBV5-1 and TRBJ2-1, is KAGVTQTPRYLIKTRGQQVTLSCSPISGHRSVSWYQQTPGQGLQFLFEYFSETQRNKGNFPGRFSGRQFSNSRSEMNVSTLELGDSALYLCASSLPGQGKNEQFFGPGTRLTVL.

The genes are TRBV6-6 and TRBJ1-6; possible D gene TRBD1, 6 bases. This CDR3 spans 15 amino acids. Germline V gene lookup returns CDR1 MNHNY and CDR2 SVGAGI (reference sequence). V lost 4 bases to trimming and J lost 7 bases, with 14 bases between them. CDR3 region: CASSLGTHQNSPLHF. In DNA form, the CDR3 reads TGTGCCAGCAGTTTGGGGACACATCAAAATTCACCCCTCCACTTT.

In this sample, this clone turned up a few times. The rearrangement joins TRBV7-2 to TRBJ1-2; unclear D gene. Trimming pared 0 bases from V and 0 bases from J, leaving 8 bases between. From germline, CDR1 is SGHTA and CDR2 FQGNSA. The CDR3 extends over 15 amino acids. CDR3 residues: CASSLAPVTNYGYTF. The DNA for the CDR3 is TGTGCCAGCAGCTTAGCCCCGGTGACTAACTATGGCTACACCTTC.

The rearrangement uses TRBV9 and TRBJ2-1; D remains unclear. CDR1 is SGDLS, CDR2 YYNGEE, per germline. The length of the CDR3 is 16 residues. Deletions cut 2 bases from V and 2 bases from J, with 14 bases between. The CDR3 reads CASSVPFGSAYNEQFF. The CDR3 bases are TGTGCCAGCAGCGTCCCCTTTGGCTCAGCCTACAATGAGCAGTTCTTC.

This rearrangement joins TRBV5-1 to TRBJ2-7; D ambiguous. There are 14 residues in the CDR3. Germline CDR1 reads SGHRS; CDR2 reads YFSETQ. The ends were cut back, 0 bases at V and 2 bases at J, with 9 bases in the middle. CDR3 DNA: TGCGCCAGCAGCTTGGGCCTAGATACCTACGAGCAGTACTTC. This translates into CASSLGLDTYEQYF.

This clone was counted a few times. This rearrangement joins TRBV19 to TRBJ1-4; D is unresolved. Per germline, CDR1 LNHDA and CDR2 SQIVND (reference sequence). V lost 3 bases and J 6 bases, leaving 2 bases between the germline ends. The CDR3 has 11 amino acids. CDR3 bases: TGTGCCAGTAGTATCTATGAAAAACTGTTTTTT. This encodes CASSIYEKLFF.

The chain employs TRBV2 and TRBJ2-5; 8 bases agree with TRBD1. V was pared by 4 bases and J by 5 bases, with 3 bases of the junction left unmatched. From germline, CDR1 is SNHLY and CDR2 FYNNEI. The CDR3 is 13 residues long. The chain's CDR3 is CASSVQGAETQYF. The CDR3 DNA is TGTGCCAGCAGTGTTCAGGGGGCGGAGACCCAGTACTTC.

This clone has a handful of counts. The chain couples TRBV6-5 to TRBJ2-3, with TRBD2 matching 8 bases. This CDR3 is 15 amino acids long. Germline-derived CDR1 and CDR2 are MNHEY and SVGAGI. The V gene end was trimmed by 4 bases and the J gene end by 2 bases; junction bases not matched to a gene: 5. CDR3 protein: CASSFQRGLTDTQYF. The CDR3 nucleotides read TGTGCCAGCAGTTTCCAGCGGGGGCTCACAGATACGCAGTATTTT.